The 2 T cell receptor beta chains below come from one sample, sequenced in a study of T-cell memory formation after mild COVID-19. Each CDR3 protein gets one entry after TCRdb re-called the 5' RACE reads with MiXCR. The repertoire holds some 410,000 distinct CDR3 sequences, with 20% to 30% as singletons. The sequenced sample consisted of PBMCs or a T cell subset sorted from them (not recorded which). Receptors were obtained from an adult woman who had mild COVID-19 (a few samples of this study predate the infection). Cell type and time point are not known.

This clonotype was counted a few times. This rearrangement joins TRBV4-3 to TRBJ2-7, with 7 nucleotides matching TRBD1. V shed 3 bases and J 1 base; nucleotides not matched to a gene: 6. CDR3 length: 15 residues. The germline V gene encodes CDR1 LGHNA and CDR2 YSLEER. The CDR3: CASSHRTGFSYEQYF. The DNA for the CDR3 is TGCGCCAGCAGCCACAGGACAGGATTTTCCTACGAGCAGTACTTC.

This chain uses TRBV7-9 with TRBJ2-1, with 13 bases matching TRBD2. The J segment lost 6 bases and the V segment lost 5 bases, leaving 7 bases of the junction unmatched. The CDR3 runs 16 residues. Germline CDR1 SEHNR, CDR2 FQNEAQ (reference sequence). For the CDR3, the DNA is TGTGCCAGCAGCACTAGGACTAGCGGGAGCGGCAATGAGCAGTTCTTC. Translated: CASSTRTSGSGNEQFF.